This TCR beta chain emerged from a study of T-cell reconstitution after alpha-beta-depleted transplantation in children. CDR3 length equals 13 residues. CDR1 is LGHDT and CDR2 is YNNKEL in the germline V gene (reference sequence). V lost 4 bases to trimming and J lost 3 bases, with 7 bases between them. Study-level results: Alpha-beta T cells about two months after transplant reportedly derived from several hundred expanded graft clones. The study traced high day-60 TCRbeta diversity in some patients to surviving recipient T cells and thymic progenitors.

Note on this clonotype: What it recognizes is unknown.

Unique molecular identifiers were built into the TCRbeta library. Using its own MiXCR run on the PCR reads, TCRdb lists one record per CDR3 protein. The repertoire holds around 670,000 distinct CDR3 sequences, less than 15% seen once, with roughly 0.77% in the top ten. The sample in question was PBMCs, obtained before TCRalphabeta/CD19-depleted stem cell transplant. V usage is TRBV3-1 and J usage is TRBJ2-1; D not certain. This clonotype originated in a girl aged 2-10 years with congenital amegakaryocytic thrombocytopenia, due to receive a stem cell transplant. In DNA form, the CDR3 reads TGTGCCAGCAGCCCCCCACTCTACAATGAGCAGTTCTTC. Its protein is CASSPPLYNEQFF.